The 21 T cell receptor beta chains listed next were all sequenced from one sample in a study of CD8 T cells in ankylosing spondylitis. TCRdb re-derived calls from the 5' RACE reads in MiXCR, one entry per CDR3 protein. The sample lists hundreds of thousands of distinct CDR3 sequences, approximately 30% seen once, with around 4% in the top ten. Sequenced sample: blood, either unsorted or a sorted T cell fraction (not recorded which). The receptors stem from a male donor with ankylosing spondylitis or in good health (not recorded which).

V gene TRBV12-3 or TRBV12-4 combines with J gene TRBJ1-6; no firm D call. This CDR3 region has 14 residues. Deletions cut 3 bases from V and 4 bases from J, with 7 bases between. CDR3 nucleotides: TGTGCCAGCAGTTTGTCCAGGTATAATTCACCCCTCCACTTT. Its protein product is CASSLSRYNSPLHF.

This sequence joins TRBV10-3 and TRBJ2-7; 9 bases line up with TRBD1. The CDR3 covers 17 residues. V dropped 0 bases and J dropped 5; count of bases not matched to a gene: 11. Germline V CDR1 and CDR2: ENHRY, SYGVKD. The CDR3 sequence: CAISESRAGQGSHEQYF. In nucleotides, the CDR3 is TGTGCCATCAGTGAGTCAAGGGCGGGACAGGGTTCTCACGAGCAGTACTTC.

This clonotype was seen at least ten times. This rearrangement joins TRBV20-1 to TRBJ2-3; TRBD2 agrees at 7 bases. The CDR3 is 13 residues long. V lost 5 bases, J lost 5 bases, and 7 bases stayed unmatched. Germline assignment: CDR1 DFQATT and CDR2 SNEGSKA (reference sequence). CDR3 sequence: CSALGGEVDTQYF. For the CDR3, the DNA is TGCAGTGCTTTGGGGGGGGAGGTAGATACGCAGTATTTT.

There are a few counts of this clonotype. The chain carries TRBV7-9 and TRBJ2-7; 8 nucleotides line up with TRBD1. The CDR3 extends over 15 amino acids. CDR1 is SEHNR and CDR2 is FQNEAQ in the germline V gene (reference sequence). After removal of 1 base from V and 2 bases from J, the junction contained 4 bases not matched to a gene. In DNA form, the CDR3 reads TGTGCCAGCAGCTTAGTGGGGACAGGAACCTACGAGCAGTACTTC. Amino acids: CASSLVGTGTYEQYF.

The chain uses TRBV6-5 and TRBJ2-2, with D hard to call. This CDR3 is built from 14 residues. V was pared by 2 bases and J by 4 bases, with 8 bases between. The germline CDR1 and CDR2 sequences are MNHEY and SVGAGI. Here the CDR3 reads CASSYMTSTGELFF. DNA of the CDR3: TGTGCCAGCAGTTACATGACCAGCACCGGGGAGCTGTTTTTT.

This clonotype came up a few times. The CDR3 sequence: CASSVGPSSYEQYF. CDR3 coding DNA: TGTGCCAGCAGCGTAGGTCCCAGCTCCTACGAGCAGTACTTC. The chain is built from TRBV9 and TRBJ2-7, with D unresolved. This CDR3 is 14 amino acids long. Germline V gene sequence: CDR1 SGDLS, CDR2 YYNGEE. V shed 0 bases and J shed 0 bases, with 7 bases lying between them.

The chain is built from TRBV15 and TRBJ2-7; TRBD2 is a possible D gene (7 bases). The germline CDR1 and CDR2 sequences are LNHNV and YYDKDF (reference sequence). The CDR3 runs 16 residues. V lost 6 bases to trimming and J lost 0 bases, with 18 bases between them. CDR3 nucleotide sequence: TGTGCCACCAGTAGAAGGAGGGGGGGGGACTCCTACGAGCAGTACTTC. Translation gives CATSRRRGGDSYEQYF. Based on the CDR3 plus reference TRBV15 and TRBJ2-7, the full variable domain is DAMVIQNPRYQVTQFGKPVTLSCSQTLNHNVMYWYQQKSSQAPKLLFHYYDKDFNNEADTPDNFQSRRPNTSFCFLDIRSPGLGDTAMYLCATSRRRGGDSYEQYFGPGTRLTVT.

This clonotype occurred a few times. V gene TRBV12-3 or TRBV12-4 combines with J gene TRBJ1-1; a possible D gene is TRBD1 (6 bases). The CDR3 has 13 amino acids. V lost 6 bases and J lost 4, with 12 bases in between. CDR3 coding DNA: TGTGCCAGCAGGCAGACAGGTCGCACTGAAGCTTTCTTT. Its protein product is CASRQTGRTEAFF.

The chain carries TRBV27 and TRBJ1-5, with D hard to call. CDR3 length: 16 residues. The V gene's germline CDR1 is MNHEY and CDR2 SMNVEV (reference sequence). V gave up 0 bases and J gave up 4 bases, with 13 bases separating them. The CDR3 reads CASSLSGSARNQPQHF. The CDR3 nucleotides read TGTGCCAGCAGTTTATCGGGCAGCGCGAGGAATCAGCCCCAGCATTTT.

This clonotype was seen a handful of times. The chain combines TRBV29-1 with TRBJ2-7; D possibly uses TRBD1 or TRBD2 (5 bases each). This CDR3 region has 16 residues. The germline V and J ends were trimmed by 1 base and 5 bases, with 21 bases remaining between them. Germline loops: CDR1 SQVTM, CDR2 ANQGSEA. CDR3: CSVEVQASRGRNEQYF. The CDR3, as DNA: TGCAGCGTTGAAGTCCAAGCTTCGAGGGGACGGAACGAGCAGTACTTC.

Only a few counts were recorded for this clonotype. The genes are TRBV7-9 and TRBJ2-7, with D perhaps matching TRBD2 (5 bases). The germline V and J ends were trimmed by 5 bases and 3 bases, with 11 bases remaining between them. The CDR3 consists of 13 residues. Germline values: CDR1 SEHNR, CDR2 FQNEAQ (reference sequence). The DNA for the CDR3 is TGTGCCAGCAGCGGTAGCGTGGGCTACGAGCAGTACTTC. Translation: CASSGSVGYEQYF.

V gene TRBV27 combines with J gene TRBJ2-2; D gene unclear. The CDR3 consists of 16 residues. The germline V gene encodes CDR1 MNHEY and CDR2 SMNVEV (reference sequence). V gave up 0 bases and J gave up 4 bases, with 12 bases separating them. CDR3 nucleotides: TGTGCCAGCAGTTTATCGGGGATTACGTTCACCGGGGAGCTGTTTTTT. Encoded protein: CASSLSGITFTGELFF.

This clonotype was observed at least ten times. The chain employs TRBV29-1 and TRBJ2-1; D call uncertain. Germline CDR1 and CDR2: SQVTM and ANQGSEA. V was trimmed by 4 bases and J by 7 bases, leaving 14 bases between them. This CDR3 comprises 13 residues. DNA of the CDR3: TGCAGCGTTGCGTGGAATCTAGGTAATGAGCAGTTCTTC. The encoded protein is CSVAWNLGNEQFF.

This clonotype showed up just a few times. The V gene is TRBV29-1, the J gene TRBJ2-7, with a weak D call TRBD1 (5 bases). Trimming removed 2 bases from V and 0 bases from J, with 11 bases in between. This CDR3 is built from 14 residues. The V gene's germline CDR1 is SQVTM and CDR2 ANQGSEA. The CDR3 is CSVESTASSYEQYF. Here the CDR3 DNA reads TGCAGCGTTGAATCGACAGCGAGCTCCTACGAGCAGTACTTC.

The rearrangement uses TRBV5-1 and TRBJ2-7; TRBD1 agrees at 9 bases. CDR1 and CDR2 from the germline V gene are SGHRS and YFSETQ. J was trimmed by 5 bases and V by 5 bases; bases with no gene match: 8. The CDR3 consists of 14 residues. The chain's CDR3 is CASRPTGGFNEQYF. For the CDR3, the DNA is TGCGCCAGCAGACCTACAGGGGGCTTCAACGAGCAGTACTTC.

The V and J genes are TRBV10-3 and TRBJ2-7; possible D gene TRBD2, 6 bases. This CDR3 is 14 amino acids long. V lost 1 base and J 1 base, leaving 8 bases between the germline ends. The germline V gene has CDR1 ENHRY and CDR2 SYGVKD. The CDR3 DNA reads as TGTGCCATCAGTGAGTACGGAGGGTCCTACGAGCAGTACTTC. Translated, it gives CAISEYGGSYEQYF.

The CDR3 here is CSGGPETQYF. CDR3 in DNA: TGCAGCGGAGGACCGGAGACCCAGTACTTC. This chain connects TRBV29-1 to TRBJ2-5; D ambiguous. This CDR3 has 10 residues. Per germline, CDR1 SQVTM and CDR2 ANQGSEA. Trimming cost V 7 bases and J 5 bases, with 8 bases left between them.

This clonotype has a handful of counts. The chain links TRBV20-1 to TRBJ2-3; possible D gene TRBD1, 6 bases. Germline V lookup: CDR1 DFQATT, CDR2 SNEGSKA (reference sequence). V lost 5 bases and J lost 4, with 10 bases in between. The CDR3 covers 12 residues. In nucleotides, the CDR3 is TGCAGTGCTGTACAGGGCTCAGATACGCAGTATTTT. Encoded protein: CSAVQGSDTQYF.

V is TRBV3-1 and J is TRBJ1-1; the D is unclear. CDR3 length: 14 amino acids. Trimming stripped 1 base from V and 4 bases from J, with 10 bases between. Per the germline V gene, CDR1 is LGHDT and CDR2 is YNNKEL (reference sequence). The CDR3 coding sequence is TGTGCCAGCAGCCAAGCTGGGGTGGGCACTGAAGCTTTCTTT. Protein: CASSQAGVGTEAFF. The complete variable domain, with remaining parts taken from reference TRBV3-1 and TRBJ1-1, reads DTAVSQTPKYLVTQMGNDKSIKCEQNLGHDTMYWYKQDSKKFLKIMFSYNNKELIINETVPNRFSPKSPDKAHLNLHINSLELGDSAVYFCASSQAGVGTEAFFGQGTRLTVV.

This clonotype occurred once. The V call is TRBV11-2, the J call TRBJ2-1; TRBD2 is a possible D gene (6 bases). The CDR3 runs 15 residues. The germline V and J ends were trimmed by 0 bases and 7 bases, with 13 bases remaining between them. Germline CDR1 reads SGHAT; CDR2 reads FQNNGV. The DNA of the CDR3 is TGTGCCAGCAGCTTAGATGGGGGGAAATCGAATGAGCAGTTCTTC. Amino acids: CASSLDGGKSNEQFF.

V usage is TRBV27 and J usage is TRBJ2-7, with TRBD2 identical over 13 bases. Trimming cost V 4 bases and J 7 bases; bases outside gene matches: 4. The CDR3 spans 14 residues. Looked up from germline, CDR1 is MNHEY and CDR2 is SMNVEV (reference sequence). CDR3 sequence (DNA): TGTGCCAGCAGTTATACTAGCGGGGGGGTAGAGCAGTACTTC. Residues: CASSYTSGGVEQYF.